This T cell receptor beta chain was recovered during a study of cytomegalovirus exposure and HLA in healthy donors. General observations from the study: According to a later analysis, TCR clusters from the first cohort tended to co-occur in the 120 or so validation repertoires.

TCRdb's copy holds only in-frame clones and misses some; the assay was immunoSEQ multiplex PCR. The table shows 260,000 or so clones, with about nine tenths occurring only once. Details on this clone: Its specificity is unknown.

The V end was cut by 6 bases, the J end by 1 base, with 9 bases between. Germline V gene data show CDR1 as MNHEY and CDR2 as SMNVEV (reference sequence). The CDR3 is made up of 13 amino acids. This chain connects TRBV27 to TRBJ1-1; D unresolved. The specimen sequenced was PBMCs. The TCR originated in a woman aged 30 to 39 in good health and CMV-seronegative. The CDR3 loop is CASRMDGNTEAFF. The CDR3 bases are TGTGCCAGCAGGATGGACGGGAACACTGAAGCTTTCTTT.